Following are 21 T cell receptor beta chains from one sample sequenced in a study of blood T cell repertoires in COVID-19. Assay used: immunoSEQ multiplex PCR; TCRdb lists only in-frame clones, some missing. The table has about 220,000 clones, 75% to 85% seen once. The sample consisted of peripheral blood. The receptors were gathered from a woman in her seventies with COVID-19, enrolled during active disease.

V is TRBV19 and J is TRBJ1-6; no clear D. With 5 bases removed from V and 0 bases from J, the gap between germline ends came to 5 bases. CDR3 length equals 14 residues. Germline values: CDR1 LNHDA, CDR2 SQIVND (reference sequence). The CDR3 DNA reads as TGTGCCAGTAGTCAAGCCTCCTATAATTCACCCCTCCACTTT. This translates into CASSQASYNSPLHF. Together with reference TRBV19 and TRBJ1-6, the CDR3 gives the full variable domain: DGGITQSPKYLFRKEGQNVTLSCEQNLNHDAMYWYRQDPGQGLRLIYYSQIVNDFQKGDIAEGYSVSREKKESFPLTVTSAQKNPTAFYLCASSQASYNSPLHFGNGTRLTVT.

The chain uses TRBV2 and TRBJ2-7; 8 bases fit TRBD2. Germline CDR1 is SNHLY and CDR2 is FYNNEI. The CDR3 totals 15 residues. The V gene end was trimmed by 2 bases and the J gene end by 7 bases; junction bases not matched to a gene: 10. CDR3 residues: CASSERREEGLEQYF. In DNA form, the CDR3 reads TGTGCCAGCAGTGAAAGGCGGGAGGAGGGGTTGGAGCAGTACTTC.

The rearrangement uses TRBV7-9 and TRBJ1-1; 10 nucleotides align to TRBD1. This CDR3 comprises 14 residues. Trimming took 1 base from V and 7 from J; bases not matched to a gene: 3. Germline V gene sequence: CDR1 SEHNR, CDR2 FQNEAQ (reference sequence). CDR3 region: CASSLDGQGDEAFF. The CDR3 nucleotides read TGTGCCAGCAGCTTAGACGGACAGGGGGATGAAGCTTTCTTT.

V and J are TRBV9 and TRBJ2-2, with D perhaps TRBD2 (6 bases). The CDR3 is 16 residues long. V was pared by 4 bases and J by 2 bases, with 15 bases between. The germline gives CDR1 SGDLS, CDR2 YYNGEE. The CDR3 sequence is CASSYTGGLNTGELFF. In DNA form, the CDR3 reads TGTGCCAGCAGCTATACTGGGGGACTCAACACCGGGGAGCTGTTTTTT. The variable domain in full, with the rest retrieved from reference TRBV9 and TRBJ2-2, is DSGVTQTPKHLITATGQRVTLRCSPRSGDLSVYWYQQSLDQGLQFLIQYYNGEERAKGNILERFSAQQFPDLHSELNLSSLELGDSALYFCASSYTGGLNTGELFFGEGSRLTVL.

The rearrangement links TRBV24-1 to TRBJ1-1; D ambiguous. The germline V gene has CDR1 KGHDR and CDR2 SFDVKD. V shed 6 bases and J shed 3 bases, with 16 bases lying between them. This CDR3 has 15 residues. The CDR3 protein is CATSMGGGSDTEAFF. CDR3 sequence (DNA): TGTGCCACCAGTATGGGAGGAGGGTCGGACACTGAAGCTTTCTTT.

The V call is TRBV9, the J call TRBJ1-5, with D perhaps TRBD1 (6 bases). The germline gives CDR1 SGDLS, CDR2 YYNGEE. With 0 bases removed from V and 6 bases from J, the gap between germline ends came to 16 bases. CDR3 length equals 16 residues. The CDR3 DNA is TGTGCCAGCAGCGTAGGGGCCCCAGGGGAAGGTCAGCCCCAGCATTTT. Its translation is CASSVGAPGEGQPQHF.

V and J are TRBV7-3 and TRBJ1-2; 8 bases are a match to TRBD1. The germline CDR1 and CDR2 sequences are SGHTA and FQGTGA. CDR3 length: 13 amino acids. After removal of 5 bases from V and 4 bases from J, the junction contained 3 bases not matched to a gene. The chain's CDR3 is CASSPGQGYGYTF. DNA for the CDR3: TGTGCCAGCAGCCCTGGACAGGGCTATGGCTACACCTTC. Complete variable domain (other parts from reference TRBV7-3 and TRBJ1-2): GAGVSQTPSNKVTEKGKYVELRCDPISGHTALYWYRQSLGQGPEFLIYFQGTGAADDSGLPNDRFFAVRPEGSVSTLKIQRTERGDSAVYLCASSPGQGYGYTFGSGTRLTVV.

The chain couples TRBV6-1 to TRBJ1-3; D is unclear. The CDR3 consists of 14 residues. CDR1 MNHNS and CDR2 SASEGT come from the germline V gene. V lost 1 base, J lost 4 bases, and 8 bases lay in between. Here the CDR3 DNA reads TGTGCCAGCAGTGAAGGGCACGGGGGAAACACCATATATTTT. Its translation: CASSEGHGGNTIYF.

This clone was observed a few times. The chain carries TRBV25-1 and TRBJ1-1; D not certain. V was cut by 1 base and J by 4 bases, with 13 bases left in between. CDR1 is MGHDK and CDR2 is SYGVNS in the germline V gene. The CDR3 is 15 amino acids. CDR3: CASSESGLAGTEAFF. In DNA form, the CDR3 reads TGTGCCAGCAGTGAATCGGGCCTCGCGGGCACTGAAGCTTTCTTT.

J is TRBJ1-5 and V is TRBV6-4; D call uncertain. Germline loops: CDR1 MRHNA, CDR2 SNTAGT. V dropped 8 bases and J dropped 12 bases, with 20 bases sitting between them. CDR3 length: 13 residues. Here the CDR3 reads CASLWEGPTVQHF. CDR3 nucleotide sequence: TGTGCCAGCCTCTGGGAGGGCCCAACGGTCCAGCATTTT.

This clone was picked up a small number of times. The genes are TRBV12-5 and TRBJ1-5, with TRBD1 matching over 9 bases. V dropped 2 bases and J dropped 6; count of bases not matched to a gene: 8. This CDR3 region has 16 residues. Germline V gene lookup returns CDR1 LGHNT and CDR2 FRNRAP. This chain's CDR3 is CASGLFGGTGFQPQHF. The DNA for the CDR3 is TGTGCTAGTGGTTTGTTCGGCGGGACAGGGTTTCAGCCCCAGCATTTT.

The chain couples TRBV7-6 to TRBJ1-4; D is undetermined. Germline CDR1 and CDR2: SGHVS and FNYEAQ. V was trimmed by 2 bases and J by 2 bases, leaving 12 bases between them. CDR3 size: 16 residues. The CDR3 DNA sequence: TGTGCCAGCAGCTTACGGAGGGATGGCACTAATGAAAAACTGTTTTTT. Translation gives CASSLRRDGTNEKLFF.

CDR3 sequence reads: CASSYSPRDTEAFF. The CDR3 DNA reads as TGTGCCAGCAGTTATAGCCCCAGGGACACTGAAGCTTTCTTT. This chain connects TRBV6-5 to TRBJ1-1; a possible D gene is TRBD1 (5 bases). The CDR3 extends over 14 amino acids. Germline-derived CDR1 and CDR2 are MNHEY and SVGAGI. The V end lost 3 bases, the J end lost 3 bases, and 11 bases lay between the germline ends.

The genes are TRBV19 and TRBJ1-5; perhaps TRBD1 as D (5 bases). CDR1 LNHDA and CDR2 SQIVND come from the germline V gene (reference sequence). Trimming took 5 bases from V and 5 from J, leaving 19 bases between them. The CDR3 has 16 amino acids. CDR3: CASSLRQILIHQPQHF. The CDR3 DNA sequence: TGTGCCAGTAGTCTCCGACAGATACTCATCCATCAGCCCCAGCATTTT.

This chain connects TRBV3-1 (or the pseudogene TRBV3-2) to TRBJ2-3; 11 bases are shared with TRBD1. This CDR3 has 14 residues. Germline CDR1 LGHDT, CDR2 YNNKEL (reference sequence). V lost 9 bases, J lost 4 bases, and 6 bases stayed unmatched. In DNA, the CDR3 is TGTGCCAGTACACCGGGACAGGGGGCAGATACGCAGTATTTT. It encodes CASTPGQGADTQYF.

This chain joins TRBV28 and TRBJ1-1; D is possibly TRBD1 (5 bases). Germline CDR1 reads MDHEN; CDR2 reads SYDVKM. The ends were cut back, 3 bases at V and 1 base at J, with 12 bases in the middle. The CDR3 length is 15 residues. The CDR3 DNA sequence: TGTGCCAGCAGTTTCCCGGGCGGGACGAACACTGAAGCTTTCTTT. Translating gives CASSFPGGTNTEAFF.

V and J are TRBV5-1 and TRBJ1-2; 8 bases align to TRBD1. V was pared by 0 bases and J by 7 bases, with 5 bases of the junction left unmatched. Germline CDR1 SGHRS, CDR2 YFSETQ. CDR3 length: 14 amino acids. The chain's CDR3 is CASSLGQGIGGYTF. The CDR3, as DNA: TGCGCCAGCAGCTTGGGACAGGGGATTGGTGGCTACACCTTC.

V gene TRBV9 combines with J gene TRBJ2-2, with a weak D call TRBD1 (5 bases). Germline V gives CDR1 SGDLS, CDR2 YYNGEE. V lost 3 bases and J lost 1, with 13 bases in between. The CDR3 sequence is 16 residues long. The DNA of the CDR3 is TGTGCCAGCAGCGCCTACCTTACAGGGAACACCGGGGAGCTGTTTTTT. This encodes CASSAYLTGNTGELFF.

The genes are TRBV5-5 and TRBJ1-5; tentative D call: TRBD1 (6 bases). This CDR3 is 16 amino acids long. Trimming took off 3 bases at V and 2 bases at J, with 15 bases between the two ends. The V gene's germline CDR1 is SGHKS and CDR2 YYEKEE (reference sequence). This CDR3 reads CASSSQGSWGNQPQHF. The CDR3 bases are TGTGCCAGCAGCTCTCAGGGGAGTTGGGGCAATCAGCCCCAGCATTTT.

This chain joins TRBV18 and TRBJ1-2, with 7 bases aligning to TRBD1. CDR1 and CDR2 from the germline V gene are KGHSH and LQKENI. The V segment lost 3 bases and the J segment 2 bases; nucleotides outside the gene matches: 6. This CDR3 is built from 15 residues. CDR3 sequence reads: CASSPTGDLNYGYTF. The CDR3 DNA reads TGTGCCAGCTCACCTACAGGGGACCTCAACTATGGCTACACCTTC.

V gene TRBV4-1 combines with J gene TRBJ1-3, with TRBD1 as a possible D gene (6 bases). Per germline, CDR1 MGHRA and CDR2 YSYEKL. CDR3 length: 15 residues. Between the trimmed V and J ends, which lost 1 base and 3 bases, there was a span of 10 bases. CDR3 nucleotides: TGCGCCAGCAGCCAAGTGGGGGCGAGTGGAAACACCATATATTTT. Translated: CASSQVGASGNTIYF.